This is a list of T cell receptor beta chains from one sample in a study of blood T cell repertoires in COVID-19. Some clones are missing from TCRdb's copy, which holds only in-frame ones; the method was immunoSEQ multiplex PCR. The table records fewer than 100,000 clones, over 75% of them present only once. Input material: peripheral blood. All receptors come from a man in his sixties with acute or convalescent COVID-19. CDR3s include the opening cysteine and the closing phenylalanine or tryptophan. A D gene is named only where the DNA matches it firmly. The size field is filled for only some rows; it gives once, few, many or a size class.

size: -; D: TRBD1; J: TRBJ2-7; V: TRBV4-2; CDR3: CASSQGGAGGDEQYF; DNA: TGTGCCAGCAGCCAAGGGGGGGCAGGGGGCGACGAGCAGTACTTC
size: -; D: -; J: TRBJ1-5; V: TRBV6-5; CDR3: CASSEVDYSNQPQHF; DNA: TGTGCCAGCAGCGAGGTGGATTATAGCAATCAGCCCCAGCATTTT
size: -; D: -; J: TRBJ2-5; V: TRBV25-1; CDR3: CASSPTGRRIQETQYF; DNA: TGTGCCAGCAGCCCCACTGGGCGAAGGATCCAAGAGACCCAGTACTTC
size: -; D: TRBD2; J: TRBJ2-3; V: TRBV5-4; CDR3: CASSLGGSRTDTQYF; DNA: TGTGCCAGCAGCTTGGGCGGGAGCCGCACAGATACGCAGTATTTT
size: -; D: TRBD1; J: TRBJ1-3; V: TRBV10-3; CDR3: CATMDARGPGNTIYF; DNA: TGTGCCACGATGGATGCCAGGGGGCCTGGAAACACCATATATTTT
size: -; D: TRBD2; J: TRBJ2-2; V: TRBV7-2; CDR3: CASSRGVRINTGELFF; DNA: TGTGCCAGCAGCCGGGGGGTCAGGATAAACACCGGGGAGCTGTTTTTT
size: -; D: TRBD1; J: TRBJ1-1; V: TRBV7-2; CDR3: CASTANRGNEAFF; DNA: TGTGCCAGCACCGCGAACAGGGGGAATGAAGCTTTCTTT
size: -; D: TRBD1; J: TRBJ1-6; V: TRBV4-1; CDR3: CASSQTVPGQGSSYNSPLHF; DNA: TGCGCCAGCAGCCAAACAGTTCCGGGACAGGGGAGCTCCTATAATTCACCCCTCCACTTT
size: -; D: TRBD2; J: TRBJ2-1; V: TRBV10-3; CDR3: CATQTSGEDEQFF; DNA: TGTGCCACCCAGACTAGCGGGGAGGATGAGCAGTTCTTC
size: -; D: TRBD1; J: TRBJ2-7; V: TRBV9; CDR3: CASSPGTAPLGEQYF; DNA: TGTGCCAGCAGCCCGGGGACAGCTCCTTTAGGCGAGCAGTACTTC
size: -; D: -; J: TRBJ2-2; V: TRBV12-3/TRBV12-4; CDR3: CASRPGQSGELFF; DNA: TGTGCCAGCAGACCCGGACAGTCCGGGGAGCTGTTTTTT
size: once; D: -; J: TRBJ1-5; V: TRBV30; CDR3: CAWSVGQGPQHF; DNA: TGTGCCTGGAGTGTAGGCCAGGGGCCCCAGCATTTT
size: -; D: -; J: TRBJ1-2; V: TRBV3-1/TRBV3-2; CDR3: CASSPKVGARGYTF; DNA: TGTGCCAGCAGCCCCAAGGTGGGGGCGCGTGGCTACACCTTC
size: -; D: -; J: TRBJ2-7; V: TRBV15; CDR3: CATSSAGGRYEQYF; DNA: TGTGCCACCAGCAGCGCCGGGGGACGATACGAGCAGTACTTC
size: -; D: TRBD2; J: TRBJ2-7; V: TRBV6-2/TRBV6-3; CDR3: CASSFTRTSGGYEQYF; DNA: TGTGCCAGCAGTTTTACACGGACTAGCGGGGGCTACGAGCAGTACTTC
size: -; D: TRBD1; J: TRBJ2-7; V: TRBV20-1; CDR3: CSQKQGLQQYF; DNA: TGCAGTCAAAAACAGGGGCTGCAGCAGTACTTC
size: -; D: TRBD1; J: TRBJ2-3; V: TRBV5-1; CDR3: CASSPTGASTDTQYF; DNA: TGCGCCAGCAGCCCTACAGGGGCTAGCACAGATACGCAGTATTTT
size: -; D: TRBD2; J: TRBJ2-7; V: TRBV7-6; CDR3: CASSSYQGTSGRPYEQYF; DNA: TGTGCCAGCAGCTCCTACCAAGGGACTAGCGGGAGGCCCTACGAGCAGTACTTC
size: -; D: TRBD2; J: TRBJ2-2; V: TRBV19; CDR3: CASSSGTSGRAGELFF; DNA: TGTGCCAGTAGTAGCGGGACTAGCGGGAGGGCCGGGGAGCTGTTTTTT
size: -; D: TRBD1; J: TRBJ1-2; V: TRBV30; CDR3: CAWSVQGFYGYTF; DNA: TGTGCCTGGAGTGTACAGGGGTTCTATGGCTACACCTTC
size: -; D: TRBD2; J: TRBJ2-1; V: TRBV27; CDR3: CASSSPGLGNEQFF; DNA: TGTGCCAGCAGTTCCCCGGGACTAGGCAATGAGCAGTTCTTC
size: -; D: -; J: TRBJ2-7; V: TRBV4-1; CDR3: CASSQDGRDYEQYF; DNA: TGCGCCAGCAGCCAAGATGGGCGGGACTACGAGCAGTACTTC
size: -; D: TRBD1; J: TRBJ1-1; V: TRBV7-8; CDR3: CASSVDRVAFF; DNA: TGTGCCAGCAGCGTTGACAGGGTTGCTTTCTTT
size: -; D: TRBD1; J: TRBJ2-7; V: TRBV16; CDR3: CASSPRTGGLAAIPYEQYF; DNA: TGTGCCAGCAGCCCCCGGACAGGGGGCCTGGCGGCCATCCCCTACGAGCAGTACTTC
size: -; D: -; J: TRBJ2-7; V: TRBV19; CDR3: CASSPAAGGREQYF; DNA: TGTGCCAGTAGTCCCGCCGCTGGAGGACGCGAGCAGTACTTC
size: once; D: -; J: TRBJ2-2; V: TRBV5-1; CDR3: CASSSNRAGELFF; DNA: TGCGCCAGCAGCTCCAACAGGGCCGGGGAGCTGTTTTTT